The 3 T cell receptor beta chains below were found in one sample sequenced in a study of cytomegalovirus exposure and HLA in healthy donors. The PCR ran on 60 Vbeta and 13 Jbeta primers. Here immunoSEQ multiplex PCR was the method, and the copy in TCRdb shows in-frame clones only, minus some. Of roughly 110,000 clones listed, under 85% are singletons. The sequenced material came from PBMCs. The receptor source for this set is a man in his forties in good health and CMV-seropositive.

This clone has more than one count but fewer than ten. V usage is TRBV15 and J usage is TRBJ1-5; D possibly corresponds to TRBD1 (6 bases). CDR3 length: 18 residues. Germline CDR1 and CDR2: LNHNV and YYDKDF (reference sequence). With 5 bases removed from V and 3 bases from J, the gap between germline ends came to 23 bases. CDR3 sequence reads: CATSQNLLRGGNNQPQHF. The CDR3 bases are TGTGCCACCAGCCAAAATTTACTCAGGGGTGGGAACAATCAGCCCCAGCATTTT.

The rearrangement joins TRBV7-9 to TRBJ1-1, with D perhaps matching TRBD1 (5 bases). V lost 5 bases, J lost 1 base, and 14 bases lay in between. CDR1 SEHNR and CDR2 FQNEAQ come from the germline V gene (reference sequence). The CDR3 has 15 amino acids. CDR3 residues: CASSEGRVQNTEAFF. The CDR3 DNA sequence: TGTGCCAGCAGCGAAGGCAGGGTGCAGAACACTGAAGCTTTCTTT.

This clone was observed once. This chain links TRBV7-6 with TRBJ2-1, with D tentatively TRBD1 (6 bases). CDR1 SGHVS and CDR2 FNYEAQ come from the germline V gene. V shed 1 base and J shed 2 bases, with 12 bases lying between them. The CDR3 contains 16 residues. CDR3 loop: CASSLVEGGTYNEQFF. CDR3 bases: TGTGCCAGCAGCTTAGTGGAAGGGGGAACCTACAATGAGCAGTTCTTC.